Following are 24 T cell receptor beta chains from one sample sequenced in a study of response to subunit inactivated influenza vaccine. TCRdb fed the RT-PCR reads into MiXCR, producing one record per CDR3 protein. The data hold around 190,000 distinct CDR3 sequences, with roughly an eighth observed a single time. The sample here was CD8+ T cells sorted from PBMCs, taken 4 to 6 days after vaccination. These receptor sequences come from a man over 45 who received an inactivated influenza vaccine.

In this sample, this clonotype turned up a few times. The chain combines TRBV7-2 with TRBJ2-3, with 7 bases fitting TRBD1. CDR3 length: 15 residues. With 1 base clipped from V and 9 bases from J, the junction kept 10 bases outside the gene matches. Germline V CDR1 and CDR2: SGHTA, FQGNSA. The CDR3 region has the DNA TGTGCCAGCAGCTTAGACGACAGGGTAGCCCGCACGCAGTATTTT. Residues: CASSLDDRVARTQYF.

This clonotype has just a few counts. The DNA for the CDR3 is TGCGCCAGCAGCCTAGGCCGGGGAGCCAACACTGAAGCTTTCTTT. Its protein is CASSLGRGANTEAFF. V is TRBV4-3 and J is TRBJ1-1; no clear D. Per germline, CDR1 LGHNA and CDR2 YSLEER. The CDR3 is 15 residues long. V shed 4 bases and J shed 2 bases, with 14 bases lying between them.

In this sample, this clonotype turned up many times. The chain carries TRBV29-1 and TRBJ2-5; D remains unclear. The CDR3 runs 10 residues. Trimming pared 6 bases from V and 2 bases from J, leaving 4 bases between. Germline loops: CDR1 SQVTM, CDR2 ANQGSEA. CDR3 sequence: CSVAQETQYF. For the CDR3, the DNA is TGCAGCGTAGCACAAGAGACCCAGTACTTC.

This chain connects TRBV19 to TRBJ1-2; 8 nucleotides align to TRBD1. The ends lost 9 bases at V and 1 base at J; junction bases unmatched: 4. CDR1 and CDR2 (germline): LNHDA, SQIVND (reference sequence). This CDR3 has 13 amino acids. CDR3 in amino acids: CASTQGDNYGYTF. The CDR3 nucleotides are TGTGCCAGCACACAGGGGGATAACTATGGCTACACCTTC.

This clonotype was observed at least ten times. This rearrangement joins TRBV4-3 to TRBJ2-3; D possibly corresponds to TRBD2 (6 bases). Trimming left V 0 bases short and J 6 bases short, with 16 bases between. The CDR3 consists of 16 residues. Germline V gives CDR1 LGHNA, CDR2 YSLEER. The CDR3 nucleotides are TGCGCCAGCAGCCAAGATCGAACGGGAGCGGTGGATACGCAGTATTTT. Translated: CASSQDRTGAVDTQYF.

Ten or more counts support this clonotype. V usage is TRBV28 and J usage is TRBJ2-7; D ambiguous. V gave up 4 bases and J gave up 2 bases, with 6 bases separating them. Germline V gene sequence: CDR1 MDHEN, CDR2 SYDVKM. The length of the CDR3 is 12 residues. CDR3 bases: TGTGCCAGCAGTTCAGAGACCTACGAGCAGTACTTC. Its translation: CASSSETYEQYF.

J is TRBJ2-2 and V is TRBV2; D is ambiguous. V lost 4 bases and J 1 base, leaving 7 bases between the germline ends. The length of the CDR3 is 14 residues. CDR1 is SNHLY and CDR2 is FYNNEI in the germline V gene. The DNA for the CDR3 is TGTGCCAGCAGTGCTGTAGTGAACACCGGGGAGCTGTTTTTT. Translating it yields CASSAVVNTGELFF.

The V gene is TRBV10-3, the J gene TRBJ2-7, with TRBD2 matching 15 bases. CDR1 and CDR2 from the germline V gene are ENHRY and SYGVKD. J lost 3 bases, V lost 4 bases, and 4 bases had no gene match. The CDR3 has 16 residues. CDR3 amino acids: CAISGGLAGGGYEQYF. CDR3 DNA: TGTGCCATCAGTGGGGGACTAGCGGGAGGTGGCTACGAGCAGTACTTC.

The rearrangement uses TRBV5-1 and TRBJ1-1; D is unclear. Germline CDR1 reads SGHRS; CDR2 reads YFSETQ. Trimming removed 1 base from V and 5 bases from J, with 12 bases in between. This CDR3 contains 14 residues. The CDR3 DNA reads TGCGCCAGCAGCTTGAACATCGGGCCGACTGAAGCTTTCTTT. Translation gives CASSLNIGPTEAFF. The full variable domain, in which reference TRBV5-1 and TRBJ1-1 provide the parts outside the CDR3, is KAGVTQTPRYLIKTRGQQVTLSCSPISGHRSVSWYQQTPGQGLQFLFEYFSETQRNKGNFPGRFSGRQFSNSRSEMNVSTLELGDSALYLCASSLNIGPTEAFFGQGTRLTVV.

This clonotype has only a few counts. The rearrangement joins TRBV6-6 to TRBJ1-5; unclear D gene. The CDR3 is 12 amino acids. The V end was cut by 6 bases, the J end by 7 bases, with 10 bases between. Germline CDR1 and CDR2: MNHNY and SVGAGI (reference sequence). CDR3 sequence: CASRSGGQPQHF. DNA for the CDR3: TGTGCCAGCAGATCGGGAGGGCAGCCCCAGCATTTT.

This clonotype was detected only a few times. This chain joins TRBV4-2 and TRBJ2-3; 8 positions agree with TRBD2. The CDR3 runs 17 residues. The V gene's germline CDR1 is LGHNA and CDR2 YNFKEQ. The junction had 7 bases not matched to a gene; V was cut back by 0 bases and J by 2 bases. CDR3 bases: TGTGCCAGCAGCCAAGAGGGGGGCGGGGGGCCCACAGATACGCAGTATTTT. This sequence encodes CASSQEGGGGPTDTQYF.

This clonotype came up a few times. The V and J genes are TRBV9 and TRBJ2-7; possible D gene TRBD1, 6 bases. Per germline, CDR1 SGDLS and CDR2 YYNGEE. The CDR3 covers 14 residues. V was cut by 0 bases and J by 2 bases, with 9 bases left in between. This chain's CDR3 is CASSVADSAYEQYF. For the CDR3, the DNA is TGTGCCAGCAGCGTAGCGGACAGCGCCTACGAGCAGTACTTC.

In this sample, this clonotype turned up a few times. The rearrangement joins TRBV11-2 to TRBJ2-5; D not certain. Per the germline V gene, CDR1 is SGHAT and CDR2 is FQNNGV. CDR3 length: 15 amino acids. Trimming removed 1 base from V and 0 bases from J, with 9 bases in between. Here the CDR3 reads CASSLAAADQETQYF. As DNA, the CDR3 is TGTGCCAGCAGCTTAGCGGCAGCAGACCAAGAGACCCAGTACTTC.

This clonotype was counted at least ten times. This chain joins TRBV11-2 and TRBJ2-1; TRBD1 is a possible D gene (6 bases). The germline gives CDR1 SGHAT, CDR2 FQNNGV. This CDR3 has 15 residues. V was pared by 4 bases and J by 0 bases, with 10 bases between. The CDR3 protein is CASSWGPDSYNEQFF. As DNA, the CDR3 is TGTGCCAGCAGCTGGGGGCCAGACTCCTACAATGAGCAGTTCTTC.

This clonotype was seen a few times. The V call is TRBV7-2, the J call TRBJ2-7; D might be TRBD1 (6 bases). V lost 5 bases, J lost 3 bases, and 14 bases lay in between. The CDR3 runs 14 residues. Germline assignment: CDR1 SGHTA and CDR2 FQGNSA. The CDR3 loop reads CASSPGVGGYEQYF. The CDR3 region has the DNA TGTGCCAGCAGCCCAGGGGTTGGCGGCTACGAGCAGTACTTC.

The chain links TRBV7-2 to TRBJ2-3; a possible D gene is TRBD1 (6 bases). This CDR3 region has 11 residues. In germline, CDR1 is SGHTA, CDR2 FQGNSA. Trimming shortened V by 2 bases and J by 14 bases, and 11 bases separated the two germline ends. Here the CDR3 DNA reads TGTGCCAGCAGCTTACTAGGACAGTGGTATTTT. Amino acid sequence: CASSLLGQWYF. Supplemented by reference TRBV7-2 and TRBJ2-3, the full variable domain reads GAGVSQSPSNKVTEKGKDVELRCDPISGHTALYWYRQSLGQGLEFLIYFQGNSAPDKSGLPSDRFSAERTGGSVSTLTIQRTQQEDSAVYLCASSLLGQWYFGPGTRLTVL.

This chain joins TRBV4-2 and TRBJ2-2, with D tentatively TRBD2 (6 bases). Looked up from germline, CDR1 is LGHNA and CDR2 is YNFKEQ. The length of the CDR3 is 16 residues. V gave up 4 bases and J gave up 4 bases, with 16 bases separating them. CDR3 bases: TGTGCCAGCAGCCCCCCTGGCTCGGGAGTCACCGGGGAGCTGTTTTTT. Translating gives CASSPPGSGVTGELFF.

This clonotype was picked up many times. The chain uses TRBV27 and TRBJ2-2; TRBD1 is a possible D gene (7 bases). CDR1 and CDR2 from the germline V gene are MNHEY and SMNVEV (reference sequence). The CDR3 length is 15 residues. The V gene lost 2 bases and the J gene lost 7 bases, with 14 bases spanning the gap. The CDR3 nucleotides read TGTGCCAGCAGTTTACAGGGGGGCCGTGACGGGGAGCTGTTTTTT. This translates into CASSLQGGRDGELFF.

This clonotype has ten or more counts. This chain links TRBV5-1 with TRBJ2-2; D could derive from TRBD1 or TRBD2 (5 bases each). The CDR3 length is 17 residues. The germline gives CDR1 SGHRS, CDR2 YFSETQ. V lost 6 bases and J 0 bases, leaving 18 bases between the germline ends. The CDR3 region is CASNTRRDGANTGELFF. The CDR3 bases are TGCGCCAGCAACACCCGTCGGGACGGCGCGAACACCGGGGAGCTGTTTTTT.

J is TRBJ2-1 and V is TRBV10-3; 13 bases are a match to TRBD2. Germline V CDR1 and CDR2: ENHRY, SYGVKD. With 2 bases clipped from V and 0 bases from J, the junction kept 10 bases outside the gene matches. CDR3 size: 20 residues. As DNA, the CDR3 is TGTGCCATCAGTGAGCCGCCCGGGACTAGCGGGATTAGCTCCTACAATGAGCAGTTCTTC. This sequence encodes CAISEPPGTSGISSYNEQFF.

The chain uses TRBV3-1 and TRBJ2-5; 8 bases fit TRBD2. J was trimmed by 2 bases and V by 6 bases; bases with no gene match: 8. This CDR3 comprises 15 residues. Germline CDR1 and CDR2: LGHDT and YNNKEL (reference sequence). The CDR3 bases are TGTGCCAGCAGTCCCGGGAGGGCCATACAAGAGACCCAGTACTTC. Its translation: CASSPGRAIQETQYF.

V is TRBV6-5 and J is TRBJ2-1; D is ambiguous. The CDR3 consists of 9 residues. Trimming stripped 7 bases from V and 13 bases from J, with 8 bases between. CDR1 MNHEY and CDR2 SVGAGI come from the germline V gene. The chain's CDR3 is CASKRPQFF. In DNA form, the CDR3 reads TGTGCCAGCAAGAGACCCCAGTTCTTC.

This clonotype has more than one count but fewer than ten. The CDR3 sequence: CASSYSLGGEFF. The CDR3, as DNA: TGTGCCAGCAGTTATTCACTAGGCGGGGAGTTCTTC. This chain links TRBV12-3 or TRBV12-4 with TRBJ2-1, with a tentative D call TRBD2 (6 bases). The CDR3 totals 12 residues. The V and J ends lost 4 bases and 14 bases respectively, with 15 bases between them.

This clonotype was counted a few times. This chain connects TRBV28 to TRBJ1-5; maybe TRBD1 (5 bases). This CDR3 is 17 amino acids long. Germline values: CDR1 MDHEN, CDR2 SYDVKM. Between the trimmed V and J ends, which lost 6 bases and 6 bases, there was a span of 24 bases. Written as DNA, the CDR3 is TGTGCCAGCAGCCACCCCTCGGGACTGGGGGGGATTCAGCCCCAGCATTTT. Its translation: CASSHPSGLGGIQPQHF.